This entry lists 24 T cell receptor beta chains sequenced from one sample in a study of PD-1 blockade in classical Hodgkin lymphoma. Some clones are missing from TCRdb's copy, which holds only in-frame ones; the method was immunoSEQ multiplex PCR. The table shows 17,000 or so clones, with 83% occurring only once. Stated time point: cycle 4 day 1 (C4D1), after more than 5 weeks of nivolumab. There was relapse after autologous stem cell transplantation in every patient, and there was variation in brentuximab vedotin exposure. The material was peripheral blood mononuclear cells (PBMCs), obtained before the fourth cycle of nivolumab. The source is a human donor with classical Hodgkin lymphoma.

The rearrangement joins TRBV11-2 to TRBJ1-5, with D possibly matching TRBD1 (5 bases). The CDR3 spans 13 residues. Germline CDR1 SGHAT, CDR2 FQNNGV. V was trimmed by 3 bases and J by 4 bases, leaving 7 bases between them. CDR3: CASSFGGNQPQHF. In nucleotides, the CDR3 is TGTGCCAGCAGCTTTGGGGGTAATCAGCCCCAGCATTTT.

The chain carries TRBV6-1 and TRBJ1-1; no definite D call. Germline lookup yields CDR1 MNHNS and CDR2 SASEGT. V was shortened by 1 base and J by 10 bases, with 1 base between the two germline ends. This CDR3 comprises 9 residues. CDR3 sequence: CASSEGAFF. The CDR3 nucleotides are TGTGCCAGCAGTGAAGGAGCTTTCTTT.

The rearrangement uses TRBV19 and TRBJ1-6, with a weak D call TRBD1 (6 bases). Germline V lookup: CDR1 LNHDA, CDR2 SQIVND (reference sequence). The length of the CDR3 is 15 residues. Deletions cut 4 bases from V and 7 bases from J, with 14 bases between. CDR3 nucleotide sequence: TGTGCCAGTAGTACGGCGACAGGCACAAATTCACCCCTCCACTTT. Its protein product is CASSTATGTNSPLHF.

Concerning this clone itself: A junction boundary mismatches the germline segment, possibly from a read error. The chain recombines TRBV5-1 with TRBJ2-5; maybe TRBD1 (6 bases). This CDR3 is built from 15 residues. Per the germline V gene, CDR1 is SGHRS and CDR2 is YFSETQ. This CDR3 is CASSLTGQNQETRYF. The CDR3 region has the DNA TGCGCCAGCAGCTTGACAGGGCAGAACCAAGAGACCCGGTACTTC.

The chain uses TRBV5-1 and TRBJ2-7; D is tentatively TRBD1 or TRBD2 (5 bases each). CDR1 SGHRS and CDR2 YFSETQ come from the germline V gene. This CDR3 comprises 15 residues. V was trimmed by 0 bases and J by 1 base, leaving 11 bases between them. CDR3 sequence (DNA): TGCGCCAGCAGCTTGGACGGGGCAGGGTCCTACGAGCAGTACTTC. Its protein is CASSLDGAGSYEQYF.

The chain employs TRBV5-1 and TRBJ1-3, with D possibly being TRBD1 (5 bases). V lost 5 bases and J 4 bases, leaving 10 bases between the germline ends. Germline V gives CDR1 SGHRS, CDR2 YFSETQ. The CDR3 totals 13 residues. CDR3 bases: TGCGCCAGCAGGGAAGGGGTAGGAAACACCATATATTTT. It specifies CASREGVGNTIYF. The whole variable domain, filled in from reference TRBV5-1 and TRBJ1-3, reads KAGVTQTPRYLIKTRGQQVTLSCSPISGHRSVSWYQQTPGQGLQFLFEYFSETQRNKGNFPGRFSGRQFSNSRSEMNVSTLELGDSALYLCASREGVGNTIYFGEGSWLTVV.

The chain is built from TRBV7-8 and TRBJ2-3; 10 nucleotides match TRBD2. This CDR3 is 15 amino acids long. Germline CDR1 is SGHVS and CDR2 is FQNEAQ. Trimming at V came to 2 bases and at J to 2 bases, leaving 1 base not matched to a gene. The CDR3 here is CASSLTSGTTDTQYF. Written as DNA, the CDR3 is TGTGCCAGCAGCTTAACTAGCGGGACCACAGATACGCAGTATTTT.

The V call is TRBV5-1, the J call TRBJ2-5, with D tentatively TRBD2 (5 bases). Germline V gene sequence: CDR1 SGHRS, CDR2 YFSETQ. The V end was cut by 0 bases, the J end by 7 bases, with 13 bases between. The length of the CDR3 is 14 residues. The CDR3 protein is CASSLDRELGTQYF. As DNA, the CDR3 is TGCGCCAGCAGCTTGGATCGGGAATTGGGGACCCAGTACTTC.

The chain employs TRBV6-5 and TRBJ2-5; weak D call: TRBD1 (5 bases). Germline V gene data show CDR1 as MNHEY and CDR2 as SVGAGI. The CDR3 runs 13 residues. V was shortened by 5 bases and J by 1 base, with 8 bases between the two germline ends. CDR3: CASSDSVQETQYF. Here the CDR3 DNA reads TGTGCCAGCAGTGACAGCGTCCAAGAGACCCAGTACTTC.

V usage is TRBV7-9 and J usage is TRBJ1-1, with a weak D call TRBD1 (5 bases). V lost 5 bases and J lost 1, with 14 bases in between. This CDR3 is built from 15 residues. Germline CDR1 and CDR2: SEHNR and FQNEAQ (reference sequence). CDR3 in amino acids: CASSAPGYRNTEAFF. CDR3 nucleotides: TGTGCCAGCAGCGCGCCAGGGTATCGGAACACTGAAGCTTTCTTT.

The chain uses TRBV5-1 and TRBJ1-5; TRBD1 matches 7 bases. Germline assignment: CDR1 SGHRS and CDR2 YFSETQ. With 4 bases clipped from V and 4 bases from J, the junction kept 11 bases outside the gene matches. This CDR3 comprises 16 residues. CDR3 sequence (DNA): TGCGCCAGCAGCCCAGGAGGGGGCAGTGGAAATCAGCCCCAGCATTTT. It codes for CASSPGGGSGNQPQHF.

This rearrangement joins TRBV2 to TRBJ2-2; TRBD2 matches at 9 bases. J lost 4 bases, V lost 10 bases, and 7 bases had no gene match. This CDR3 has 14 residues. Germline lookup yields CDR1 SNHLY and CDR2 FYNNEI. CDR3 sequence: CAMRGGRVTGELFF. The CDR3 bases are TGTGCCATGCGGGGGGGCCGGGTCACCGGGGAGCTGTTTTTT.

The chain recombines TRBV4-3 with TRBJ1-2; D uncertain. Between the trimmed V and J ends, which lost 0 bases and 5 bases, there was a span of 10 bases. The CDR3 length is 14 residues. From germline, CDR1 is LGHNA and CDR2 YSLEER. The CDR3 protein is CASSQDYGLYGYTF. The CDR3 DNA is TGCGCCAGCAGCCAAGATTACGGGTTGTATGGCTACACCTTC.

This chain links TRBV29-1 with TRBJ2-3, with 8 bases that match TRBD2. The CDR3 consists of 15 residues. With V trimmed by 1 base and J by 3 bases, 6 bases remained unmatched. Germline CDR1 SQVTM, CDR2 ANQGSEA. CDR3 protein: CSVEGTERGTDTQYF. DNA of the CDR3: TGCAGCGTTGAAGGGACCGAGCGGGGGACAGATACGCAGTATTTT.

As DNA, the CDR3 is TGTGCCAGCAGCTTAGAGGCGTTAACTTATGGCTACACCTTC. The encoded protein is CASSLEALTYGYTF. The chain combines TRBV7-9 with TRBJ1-2, with D hard to call. The V and J ends lost 1 base and 5 bases respectively, with 11 bases between them. CDR3 length equals 14 residues. CDR1 is SEHNR and CDR2 is FQNEAQ in the germline V gene (reference sequence).

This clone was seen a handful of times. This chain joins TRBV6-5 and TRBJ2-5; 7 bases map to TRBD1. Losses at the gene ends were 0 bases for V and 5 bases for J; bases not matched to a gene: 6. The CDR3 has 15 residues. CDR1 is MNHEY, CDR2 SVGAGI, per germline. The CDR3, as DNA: TGTGCCAGCAGTTACTCCCTGACAGGGTGGGAGACCCAGTACTTC. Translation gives CASSYSLTGWETQYF.

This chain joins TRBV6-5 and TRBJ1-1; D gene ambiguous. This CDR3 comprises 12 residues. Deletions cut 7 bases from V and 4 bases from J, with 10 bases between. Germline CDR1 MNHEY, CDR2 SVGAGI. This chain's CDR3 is CASNKDGTEAFF. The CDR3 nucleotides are TGTGCCAGCAACAAGGACGGCACTGAAGCTTTCTTT.

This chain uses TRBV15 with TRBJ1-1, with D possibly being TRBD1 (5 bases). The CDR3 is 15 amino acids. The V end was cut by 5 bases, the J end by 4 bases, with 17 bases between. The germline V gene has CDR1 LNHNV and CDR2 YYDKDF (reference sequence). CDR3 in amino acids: CATSPLWGGATEAFF. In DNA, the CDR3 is TGTGCCACCAGCCCTCTATGGGGAGGGGCCACTGAAGCTTTCTTT.

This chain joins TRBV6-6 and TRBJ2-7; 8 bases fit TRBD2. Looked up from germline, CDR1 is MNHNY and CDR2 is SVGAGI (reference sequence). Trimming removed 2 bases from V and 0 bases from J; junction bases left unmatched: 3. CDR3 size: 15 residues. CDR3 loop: CASSYERGYSYEQYF. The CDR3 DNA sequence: TGTGCCAGCAGTTACGAGCGGGGGTACTCCTACGAGCAGTACTTC.

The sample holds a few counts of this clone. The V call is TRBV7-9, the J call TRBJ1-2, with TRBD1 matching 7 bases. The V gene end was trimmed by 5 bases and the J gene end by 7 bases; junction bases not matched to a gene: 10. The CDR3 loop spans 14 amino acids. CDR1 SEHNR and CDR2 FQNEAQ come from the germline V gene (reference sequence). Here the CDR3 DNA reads TGTGCCAGCAGCCCTACGACAGGGAGGGGTGGCTACACCTTC. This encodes CASSPTTGRGGYTF.

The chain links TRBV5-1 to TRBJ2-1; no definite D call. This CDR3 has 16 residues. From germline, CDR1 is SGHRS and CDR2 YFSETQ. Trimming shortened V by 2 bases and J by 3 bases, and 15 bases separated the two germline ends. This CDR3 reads CASSFVSGPVYNEQFF. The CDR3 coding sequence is TGCGCCAGCAGCTTTGTCTCCGGGCCGGTCTACAATGAGCAGTTCTTC.

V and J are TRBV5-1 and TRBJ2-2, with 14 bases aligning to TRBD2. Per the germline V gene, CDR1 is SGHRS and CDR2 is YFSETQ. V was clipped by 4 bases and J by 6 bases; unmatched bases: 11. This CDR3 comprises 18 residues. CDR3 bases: TGCGCCAGCAGCCCTCCGGGACTAGCGGGGGATCTGTCCGGGGAGCTGTTTTTT. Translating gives CASSPPGLAGDLSGELFF.

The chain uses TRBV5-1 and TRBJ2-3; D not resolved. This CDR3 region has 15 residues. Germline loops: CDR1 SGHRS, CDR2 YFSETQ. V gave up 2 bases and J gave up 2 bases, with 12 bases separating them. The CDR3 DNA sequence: TGCGCCAGCAGCTTAGGACGACTGGCCACAGATACGCAGTATTTT. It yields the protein CASSLGRLATDTQYF.

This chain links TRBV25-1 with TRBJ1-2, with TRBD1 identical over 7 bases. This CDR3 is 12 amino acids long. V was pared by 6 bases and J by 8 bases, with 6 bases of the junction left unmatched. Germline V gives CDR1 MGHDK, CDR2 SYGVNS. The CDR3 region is CASRGGPGGYTF. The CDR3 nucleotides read TGTGCCAGCAGAGGGGGCCCGGGCGGCTACACCTTC.